The 15 T cell receptor beta chains below were found in one sample sequenced in a study of cytomegalovirus exposure and HLA in healthy donors. A multiplex PCR was run with 60 Vbeta primers and 13 Jbeta primers. Data came from immunoSEQ multiplex PCR; TCRdb stores just in-frame clones and leaves some out. This table holds tens of thousands of clones, approximately 77% found once. The source material was PBMCs. The origin of the receptors is a man aged 25-40 years in good health and CMV-seronegative.

The rearrangement joins TRBV30 to TRBJ2-2; no clear D. CDR1 and CDR2 from the germline V gene are GTSNPN and SVGIG (reference sequence). Trimming removed 2 bases from V and 0 bases from J, with 7 bases in between. The CDR3 covers 14 residues. The CDR3 loop is CAWSPQANTGELFF. For the CDR3, the DNA is TGTGCCTGGAGTCCCCAGGCGAACACCGGGGAGCTGTTTTTT.

This clone was counted a single time. This CDR3 is CASSLQALTYEQYF. For the CDR3, the DNA is TGTGCCAGCAGCTTACAAGCCCTCACCTACGAGCAGTACTTC. The chain recombines TRBV7-9 with TRBJ2-7; D is ambiguous. The germline V gene encodes CDR1 SEHNR and CDR2 FQNEAQ (reference sequence). The CDR3 contains 14 residues. Trimming left V 2 bases short and J 2 bases short, with 10 bases between. The whole variable domain, filled in from reference TRBV7-9 and TRBJ2-7, reads DTGVSQNPRHKITKRGQNVTFRCDPISEHNRLYWYRQTLGQGPEFLTYFQNEAQLEKSRLLSDRFSAERPKGSFSTLEIQRTEQGDSAMYLCASSLQALTYEQYFGPGTRLTVT.

The V call is TRBV5-6, the J call TRBJ1-2; D is perhaps TRBD1 (5 bases). This CDR3 comprises 14 residues. The germline CDR1 and CDR2 sequences are SGHDT and YYEEEE. The ends were cut back, 4 bases at V and 5 bases at J, with 15 bases in the middle. This chain's CDR3 is CASSGDSMRYGYTF. The CDR3 DNA sequence: TGTGCCAGCAGCGGTGACAGTATGCGGTATGGCTACACCTTC.

The V and J genes are TRBV29-1 and TRBJ2-2; D may be TRBD1 (6 bases). The CDR3 is 14 residues long. V lost 4 bases and J lost 0, with 9 bases in between. Germline-derived CDR1 and CDR2 are SQVTM and ANQGSEA. The CDR3 DNA is TGCAGCGTTGGATGGACAGCGAACACCGGGGAGCTGTTTTTT. Its translation is CSVGWTANTGELFF.

This chain links TRBV28 with TRBJ2-5, with a tentative D call TRBD1 (7 bases). In germline, CDR1 is MDHEN, CDR2 SYDVKM. The V and J ends lost 3 bases and 12 bases respectively, with 14 bases between them. The CDR3 has 12 amino acids. The CDR3 coding sequence is TGTGCCAGCAGTTTTTTACAGGGGAGGAAGTACTTC. Its protein is CASSFLQGRKYF. Based on the CDR3 plus reference TRBV28 and TRBJ2-5, the full variable domain is DVKVTQSSRYLVKRTGEKVFLECVQDMDHENMFWYRQDPGLGLRLIYFSYDVKMKEKGDIPEGYSVSREKKERFSLILESASTNQTSMYLCASSFLQGRKYFGPGTRLLVL.

The V call is TRBV4-2, the J call TRBJ2-5; D gene uncertain. The germline V gene encodes CDR1 LGHNA and CDR2 YNFKEQ. CDR3 size: 15 residues. V was trimmed by 1 base and J by 4 bases, leaving 13 bases between them. The CDR3 DNA sequence: TGTGCCAGCAGCCAAGGAGGTAGAATGATAGAGACCCAGTACTTC. Its translation is CASSQGGRMIETQYF.

The rearrangement uses TRBV4-3 and TRBJ2-3, with D maybe TRBD2 (6 bases). Germline assignment: CDR1 LGHNA and CDR2 YSLEER. This CDR3 spans 17 amino acids. V shed 3 bases and J shed 4 bases, with 20 bases lying between them. In DNA, the CDR3 is TGCGCCAGCAGCCACAAAGGGACCCGGGACTCCGCAGATACGCAGTATTTT. Amino acids: CASSHKGTRDSADTQYF.

This clone was seen a single time. The rearrangement uses TRBV28 and TRBJ1-4; 7 bases are a match to TRBD1. The CDR3 runs to 16 residues. V was clipped by 3 bases and J by 7 bases; unmatched bases: 11. Looked up from germline, CDR1 is MDHEN and CDR2 is SYDVKM. CDR3: CASSFQTGAKGEKLFF. DNA for the CDR3: TGTGCCAGCAGTTTCCAAACAGGGGCGAAGGGTGAAAAACTGTTTTTT.

The genes are TRBV19 and TRBJ1-2, with D possibly matching TRBD1 (6 bases). Trimming removed 6 bases at V and 2 bases at J, with 10 bases between. The length of the CDR3 is 13 residues. Looked up from germline, CDR1 is LNHDA and CDR2 is SQIVND (reference sequence). The CDR3 reads CASSPTGNYGYTF. For the CDR3, the DNA is TGTGCCAGTAGCCCTACAGGGAACTATGGCTACACCTTC.

CDR3 sequence: CSVVESGAFF. CDR3 DNA: TGCAGCGTTGTGGAGTCCGGGGCTTTCTTT. This chain joins TRBV29-1 and TRBJ1-1, with unresolved D. The CDR3 is 10 residues long. V shed 4 bases and J shed 11 bases, with 11 bases lying between them. Germline V CDR1 and CDR2: SQVTM, ANQGSEA. Supplemented by reference TRBV29-1 and TRBJ1-1, the full variable domain reads SAVISQKPSRDICQRGTSLTIQCQVDSQVTMMFWYRQQPGQSLTLIATANQGSEATYESGFVIDKFPISRPNLTFSTLTVSNMSPEDSSIYLCSVVESGAFFGQGTRLTVV.

This rearrangement joins TRBV2 to TRBJ1-5; D might be TRBD1 (5 bases). V was cut by 6 bases and J by 4 bases, with 13 bases left in between. The length of the CDR3 is 14 residues. Germline V CDR1 and CDR2: SNHLY, FYNNEI. The CDR3 protein is CASRGGEPNQPQHF. The CDR3 nucleotides read TGTGCCAGCAGGGGAGGGGAGCCTAATCAGCCCCAGCATTTT.

This clone has only a few counts. The V and J genes are TRBV5-4 and TRBJ2-1; D is possibly TRBD1 (6 bases). The V gene lost 1 base and the J gene lost 7 bases, with 15 bases spanning the gap. The CDR3 consists of 15 residues. Per germline, CDR1 SGHNT and CDR2 YYREEE (reference sequence). For the CDR3, the DNA is TGTGCCAGCAGCTTGTATGCAGGGGACGTTAATGAGCAGTTCTTC. This codes for CASSLYAGDVNEQFF.

V and J are TRBV15 and TRBJ1-3; tentative D call: TRBD1 (5 bases). There are 16 residues in the CDR3. Germline V gene lookup returns CDR1 LNHNV and CDR2 YYDKDF (reference sequence). V lost 0 bases and J lost 4, with 13 bases in between. As DNA, the CDR3 is TGTGCCACCAGCAGAGATCGAGGAGGGGCAGGAAACACCATATATTTT. Amino acids: CATSRDRGGAGNTIYF.

The chain recombines TRBV5-1 with TRBJ2-5; weak D call: TRBD1 (6 bases). The CDR3 has 15 amino acids. Germline CDR1 reads SGHRS; CDR2 reads YFSETQ. Trimming removed 2 bases from V and 1 base from J, with 12 bases in between. CDR3 sequence (DNA): TGCGCCAGCAGCTTTACGGACAGAGCCCAAGAGACCCAGTACTTC. This codes for CASSFTDRAQETQYF.

This clone was counted at least ten times. J is TRBJ1-1 and V is TRBV19, with TRBD1 identical over 8 bases. CDR3 length equals 13 residues. The germline V gene encodes CDR1 LNHDA and CDR2 SQIVND (reference sequence). The V segment lost 5 bases and the J segment 7 bases; nucleotides outside the gene matches: 6. CDR3: CASSFRGLSEAFF. The CDR3 nucleotides read TGTGCCAGTAGTTTCAGGGGGCTTAGTGAAGCTTTCTTT.